The 14 T cell receptor beta chains in this list originate from one sample, sequenced in a study of molecular identifiers for immune sequencing clone quantification. TCRdb itself ran the PCR reads through MiXCR, one entry per CDR3 protein. The sample includes about 100,000 distinct CDR3 sequences, 36% of them seen just once. Material for sequencing was naive CD8+ T cells from blood, with Jurkat cell RNA spiked in. Subset indicated: FACS-sorted CD8+CD4-CCR7+CD45RA+ naive T cells. The receptor source for this set is a human donor in good health. Some libraries in this study had Jurkat cell RNA spiked in.

The table lists this clonotype with a count of one. Written as DNA, the CDR3 is TGCGCCAGCAGCCAAGAGAGGGAAACCCACAATGAGCAGTTCTTC. Amino acids: CASSQERETHNEQFF. The chain uses TRBV4-1 and TRBJ2-1, with D possibly matching TRBD2 (5 bases). V gave up 0 bases and J gave up 5 bases, with 11 bases separating them. This CDR3 contains 15 residues. The germline V gene has CDR1 MGHRA and CDR2 YSYEKL.

V usage is TRBV20-1 and J usage is TRBJ2-7, with TRBD2 identical over 8 bases. Germline V gene sequence: CDR1 DFQATT, CDR2 SNEGSKA (reference sequence). The length of the CDR3 is 11 residues. The CDR3 nucleotides read TGCGGGGGGCTAGCGGGTTACGAGCAGTACTTC. Its protein product is CGGLAGYEQYF.

The chain combines TRBV29-1 with TRBJ2-7, with D tentatively TRBD2 (7 bases). Trimming took 4 bases from V and 2 from J, leaving 21 bases between them. The CDR3 sequence is 16 residues long. Germline-derived CDR1 and CDR2 are SQVTM and ANQGSEA. In DNA form, the CDR3 reads TGCAGCGTTGTCGGGGCGGGGGCCACTTCGCCCTACGAGCAGTACTTC. As protein: CSVVGAGATSPYEQYF.

This clonotype has ten or more counts. The rearrangement links TRBV29-1 to TRBJ2-7, with 11 nucleotides matching TRBD2. From germline, CDR1 is SQVTM and CDR2 ANQGSEA. This CDR3 comprises 14 residues. V lost 1 base to trimming and J lost 1 base; unmatched junction nucleotides: 0. CDR3 loop: CSVEGLAGSYEQYF. As DNA, the CDR3 is TGCAGCGTTGAAGGACTAGCGGGATCCTACGAGCAGTACTTC.

About this clonotype: A much larger clonotype is one base distant, so this may be a read error. The chain employs TRBV4-1 and TRBJ2-2; D gene unclear. This CDR3 has 14 amino acids. Germline V gene lookup returns CDR1 MGHRA and CDR2 YSYEKL. As DNA, the CDR3 is TGCGCCAGCACCTTGACCGTGAACACCAGGGAGCTGTTTTTT. The encoded protein is CASTLTVNTRELFF.

Concerning this clonotype itself: This clone may be a read error of a much larger clone one base away. DNA of the CDR3: TGCAGTGATAGCTCCCGGATGGGGGAAAAACTGTTTTTT. Protein product: CSDSSRMGEKLFF. This chain uses TRBV20-1 with TRBJ1-4; D not resolved. CDR1 and CDR2 (germline): DFQATT, SNEGSKA (reference sequence). The CDR3 runs 13 residues. V was pared by 7 bases and J by 8 bases, with 17 bases between.

This clonotype has just a few counts. At one end, the junction sequence differs from germline, possibly due to a read error. The chain joins TRBV5-3 to TRBJ2-5; D uncertain. TRBV5-3 is treated as an ORF (open reading frame) with a function not yet certain. The CDR3 loop spans 12 amino acids. CDR3: CASSLEQETQYF. CDR3 DNA sequence: TGTGCCAGCAGCTTGGAACAAGAGACCCAGTACTTC.

About this clonotype itself: This may arise from a read error, as a much more abundant clone is one base away. This chain joins TRBV4-3 and TRBJ2-3, with a weak D call TRBD1 (6 bases). Germline V gives CDR1 LGHNA, CDR2 YSLEER. Trimming took 4 bases from V and 1 from J, leaving 15 bases between them. The CDR3 is 16 residues long. The CDR3 here is CASSPFRGRGTDTQYF. In DNA form, the CDR3 reads TGCGCCAGCAGCCCGTTCAGGGGAAGAGGCACAGATACGCAGTATTTT.

This clonotype turned up a few times. The V call is TRBV6-2 or TRBV6-3, the J call TRBJ2-7, with D tentatively TRBD1 or TRBD2 (6 bases each). CDR3 length: 15 amino acids. V dropped 6 bases and J dropped 2 bases, with 17 bases sitting between them. Germline V lookup: CDR1 MNHEY, CDR2 SVGEGT. DNA for the CDR3: TGTGCCAGCAGAGCAGGGGCTAGCGCAGCCTACGAGCAGTACTTC. This codes for CASRAGASAAYEQYF.

Of note for this clonotype: Germline and junction disagree at one end, which may indicate a read error. The chain recombines TRBV12-3 or TRBV12-4 with TRBJ2-7; tentatively, D is TRBD1 (6 bases). The CDR3 runs to 14 residues. The CDR3 coding sequence is TGTGCCAGCAGCCCCCCTGGGGGCTCCTATGAACAGCACTTC. Translating gives CASSPPGGSYEQHF.

This clonotype was seen at least ten times. This chain joins TRBV9 and TRBJ2-5, with unresolved D. CDR3 length: 13 residues. Germline-derived CDR1 and CDR2 are SGDLS and YYNGEE. V gave up 3 bases and J gave up 5 bases, with 11 bases separating them. The CDR3 spells CASSGLSGETQYF. In nucleotides, the CDR3 is TGTGCCAGCAGCGGTCTATCCGGGGAGACCCAGTACTTC.

This clonotype has just a few counts. The chain couples TRBV11-2 to TRBJ2-7; possibly TRBD1 for D (6 bases). The CDR3 consists of 14 residues. In germline, CDR1 is SGHAT, CDR2 FQNNGV. Trimming removed 3 bases from V and 2 bases from J, with 11 bases in between. CDR3 DNA sequence: TGTGCCAGCAGCTTTGGGAAGGGGGCCTACGAGCAGTACTTC. Translation gives CASSFGKGAYEQYF.

Concerning this clonotype: This clone may be a read error of a much larger clone one base away. As the CDR3 is not closed by the conserved phenylalanine or tryptophan, this likely results from a read error. The chain couples TRBV6-1 to TRBJ1-5, with TRBD1 matching over 9 bases. The CDR3 runs to 15 residues. Looked up from germline, CDR1 is MNHNS and CDR2 is SASEGT. The ends lost 4 bases at V and 2 bases at J; junction bases unmatched: 3. CDR3 DNA sequence: TGTGCCAGCAGTGCCACAGGGGGCGGCAATCAGCCCCAGCATTTA. This translates into CASSATGGGNQPQHL.

The chain links TRBV7-9 to TRBJ2-5, with a weak D call TRBD1 (6 bases). V was cut by 3 bases and J by 2 bases, with 16 bases left in between. The germline V gene encodes CDR1 SEHNR and CDR2 FQNEAQ (reference sequence). There are 16 residues in the CDR3. Here the CDR3 reads CASSFLIGQRQETQYF. The CDR3 bases are TGTGCCAGCAGCTTTCTAATTGGACAGCGGCAAGAGACCCAGTACTTC.